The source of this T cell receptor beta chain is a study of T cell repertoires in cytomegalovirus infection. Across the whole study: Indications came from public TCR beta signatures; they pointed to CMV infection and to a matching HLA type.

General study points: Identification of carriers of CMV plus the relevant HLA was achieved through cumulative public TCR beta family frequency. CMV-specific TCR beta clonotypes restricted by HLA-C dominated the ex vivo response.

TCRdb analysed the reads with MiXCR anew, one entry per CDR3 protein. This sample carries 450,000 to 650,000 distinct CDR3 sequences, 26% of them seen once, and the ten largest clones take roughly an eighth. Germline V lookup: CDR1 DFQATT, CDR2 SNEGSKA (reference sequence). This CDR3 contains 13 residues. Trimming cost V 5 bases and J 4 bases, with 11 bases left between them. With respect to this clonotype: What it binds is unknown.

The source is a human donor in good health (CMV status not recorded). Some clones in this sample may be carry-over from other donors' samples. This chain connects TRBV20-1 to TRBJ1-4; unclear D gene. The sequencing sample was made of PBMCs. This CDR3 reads CSAWTGYNEKLFF. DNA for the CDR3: TGCAGTGCTTGGACCGGGTATAATGAAAAACTGTTTTTT.